This note documents a single T cell receptor (beta chain) sequence. The CDR3 covers 16 residues. V was pared by 9 bases and J by 0 bases, with 9 bases of the junction left unmatched. Germline CDR1 reads MGHRA; CDR2 reads YSYEKL. The sample originates from a study of blood T cells in healthy people across ages. PCR was performed a second time for roughly 7 to 11 cycles using a sample-barcoded 5' primer and a J-beta primer mix. Tagging of each cDNA molecule was performed by a template-switch adaptor with 12 random nucleotides. Via MiXCR, TCRdb re-called the 5' RACE reads, giving one row per CDR3 protein. The data show about a million distinct CDR3 sequences, 35% to 45% seen once.

This rearrangement joins TRBV4-1 to TRBJ2-3; 10 positions match TRBD2. The receptor comes from a young man in good health. Sample: blood. The CDR3 region is CARRAGGFHSTDTQYF. For the CDR3, the DNA is TGCGCCAGGCGAGCGGGGGGGTTTCATAGCACAGATACGCAGTATTTT.